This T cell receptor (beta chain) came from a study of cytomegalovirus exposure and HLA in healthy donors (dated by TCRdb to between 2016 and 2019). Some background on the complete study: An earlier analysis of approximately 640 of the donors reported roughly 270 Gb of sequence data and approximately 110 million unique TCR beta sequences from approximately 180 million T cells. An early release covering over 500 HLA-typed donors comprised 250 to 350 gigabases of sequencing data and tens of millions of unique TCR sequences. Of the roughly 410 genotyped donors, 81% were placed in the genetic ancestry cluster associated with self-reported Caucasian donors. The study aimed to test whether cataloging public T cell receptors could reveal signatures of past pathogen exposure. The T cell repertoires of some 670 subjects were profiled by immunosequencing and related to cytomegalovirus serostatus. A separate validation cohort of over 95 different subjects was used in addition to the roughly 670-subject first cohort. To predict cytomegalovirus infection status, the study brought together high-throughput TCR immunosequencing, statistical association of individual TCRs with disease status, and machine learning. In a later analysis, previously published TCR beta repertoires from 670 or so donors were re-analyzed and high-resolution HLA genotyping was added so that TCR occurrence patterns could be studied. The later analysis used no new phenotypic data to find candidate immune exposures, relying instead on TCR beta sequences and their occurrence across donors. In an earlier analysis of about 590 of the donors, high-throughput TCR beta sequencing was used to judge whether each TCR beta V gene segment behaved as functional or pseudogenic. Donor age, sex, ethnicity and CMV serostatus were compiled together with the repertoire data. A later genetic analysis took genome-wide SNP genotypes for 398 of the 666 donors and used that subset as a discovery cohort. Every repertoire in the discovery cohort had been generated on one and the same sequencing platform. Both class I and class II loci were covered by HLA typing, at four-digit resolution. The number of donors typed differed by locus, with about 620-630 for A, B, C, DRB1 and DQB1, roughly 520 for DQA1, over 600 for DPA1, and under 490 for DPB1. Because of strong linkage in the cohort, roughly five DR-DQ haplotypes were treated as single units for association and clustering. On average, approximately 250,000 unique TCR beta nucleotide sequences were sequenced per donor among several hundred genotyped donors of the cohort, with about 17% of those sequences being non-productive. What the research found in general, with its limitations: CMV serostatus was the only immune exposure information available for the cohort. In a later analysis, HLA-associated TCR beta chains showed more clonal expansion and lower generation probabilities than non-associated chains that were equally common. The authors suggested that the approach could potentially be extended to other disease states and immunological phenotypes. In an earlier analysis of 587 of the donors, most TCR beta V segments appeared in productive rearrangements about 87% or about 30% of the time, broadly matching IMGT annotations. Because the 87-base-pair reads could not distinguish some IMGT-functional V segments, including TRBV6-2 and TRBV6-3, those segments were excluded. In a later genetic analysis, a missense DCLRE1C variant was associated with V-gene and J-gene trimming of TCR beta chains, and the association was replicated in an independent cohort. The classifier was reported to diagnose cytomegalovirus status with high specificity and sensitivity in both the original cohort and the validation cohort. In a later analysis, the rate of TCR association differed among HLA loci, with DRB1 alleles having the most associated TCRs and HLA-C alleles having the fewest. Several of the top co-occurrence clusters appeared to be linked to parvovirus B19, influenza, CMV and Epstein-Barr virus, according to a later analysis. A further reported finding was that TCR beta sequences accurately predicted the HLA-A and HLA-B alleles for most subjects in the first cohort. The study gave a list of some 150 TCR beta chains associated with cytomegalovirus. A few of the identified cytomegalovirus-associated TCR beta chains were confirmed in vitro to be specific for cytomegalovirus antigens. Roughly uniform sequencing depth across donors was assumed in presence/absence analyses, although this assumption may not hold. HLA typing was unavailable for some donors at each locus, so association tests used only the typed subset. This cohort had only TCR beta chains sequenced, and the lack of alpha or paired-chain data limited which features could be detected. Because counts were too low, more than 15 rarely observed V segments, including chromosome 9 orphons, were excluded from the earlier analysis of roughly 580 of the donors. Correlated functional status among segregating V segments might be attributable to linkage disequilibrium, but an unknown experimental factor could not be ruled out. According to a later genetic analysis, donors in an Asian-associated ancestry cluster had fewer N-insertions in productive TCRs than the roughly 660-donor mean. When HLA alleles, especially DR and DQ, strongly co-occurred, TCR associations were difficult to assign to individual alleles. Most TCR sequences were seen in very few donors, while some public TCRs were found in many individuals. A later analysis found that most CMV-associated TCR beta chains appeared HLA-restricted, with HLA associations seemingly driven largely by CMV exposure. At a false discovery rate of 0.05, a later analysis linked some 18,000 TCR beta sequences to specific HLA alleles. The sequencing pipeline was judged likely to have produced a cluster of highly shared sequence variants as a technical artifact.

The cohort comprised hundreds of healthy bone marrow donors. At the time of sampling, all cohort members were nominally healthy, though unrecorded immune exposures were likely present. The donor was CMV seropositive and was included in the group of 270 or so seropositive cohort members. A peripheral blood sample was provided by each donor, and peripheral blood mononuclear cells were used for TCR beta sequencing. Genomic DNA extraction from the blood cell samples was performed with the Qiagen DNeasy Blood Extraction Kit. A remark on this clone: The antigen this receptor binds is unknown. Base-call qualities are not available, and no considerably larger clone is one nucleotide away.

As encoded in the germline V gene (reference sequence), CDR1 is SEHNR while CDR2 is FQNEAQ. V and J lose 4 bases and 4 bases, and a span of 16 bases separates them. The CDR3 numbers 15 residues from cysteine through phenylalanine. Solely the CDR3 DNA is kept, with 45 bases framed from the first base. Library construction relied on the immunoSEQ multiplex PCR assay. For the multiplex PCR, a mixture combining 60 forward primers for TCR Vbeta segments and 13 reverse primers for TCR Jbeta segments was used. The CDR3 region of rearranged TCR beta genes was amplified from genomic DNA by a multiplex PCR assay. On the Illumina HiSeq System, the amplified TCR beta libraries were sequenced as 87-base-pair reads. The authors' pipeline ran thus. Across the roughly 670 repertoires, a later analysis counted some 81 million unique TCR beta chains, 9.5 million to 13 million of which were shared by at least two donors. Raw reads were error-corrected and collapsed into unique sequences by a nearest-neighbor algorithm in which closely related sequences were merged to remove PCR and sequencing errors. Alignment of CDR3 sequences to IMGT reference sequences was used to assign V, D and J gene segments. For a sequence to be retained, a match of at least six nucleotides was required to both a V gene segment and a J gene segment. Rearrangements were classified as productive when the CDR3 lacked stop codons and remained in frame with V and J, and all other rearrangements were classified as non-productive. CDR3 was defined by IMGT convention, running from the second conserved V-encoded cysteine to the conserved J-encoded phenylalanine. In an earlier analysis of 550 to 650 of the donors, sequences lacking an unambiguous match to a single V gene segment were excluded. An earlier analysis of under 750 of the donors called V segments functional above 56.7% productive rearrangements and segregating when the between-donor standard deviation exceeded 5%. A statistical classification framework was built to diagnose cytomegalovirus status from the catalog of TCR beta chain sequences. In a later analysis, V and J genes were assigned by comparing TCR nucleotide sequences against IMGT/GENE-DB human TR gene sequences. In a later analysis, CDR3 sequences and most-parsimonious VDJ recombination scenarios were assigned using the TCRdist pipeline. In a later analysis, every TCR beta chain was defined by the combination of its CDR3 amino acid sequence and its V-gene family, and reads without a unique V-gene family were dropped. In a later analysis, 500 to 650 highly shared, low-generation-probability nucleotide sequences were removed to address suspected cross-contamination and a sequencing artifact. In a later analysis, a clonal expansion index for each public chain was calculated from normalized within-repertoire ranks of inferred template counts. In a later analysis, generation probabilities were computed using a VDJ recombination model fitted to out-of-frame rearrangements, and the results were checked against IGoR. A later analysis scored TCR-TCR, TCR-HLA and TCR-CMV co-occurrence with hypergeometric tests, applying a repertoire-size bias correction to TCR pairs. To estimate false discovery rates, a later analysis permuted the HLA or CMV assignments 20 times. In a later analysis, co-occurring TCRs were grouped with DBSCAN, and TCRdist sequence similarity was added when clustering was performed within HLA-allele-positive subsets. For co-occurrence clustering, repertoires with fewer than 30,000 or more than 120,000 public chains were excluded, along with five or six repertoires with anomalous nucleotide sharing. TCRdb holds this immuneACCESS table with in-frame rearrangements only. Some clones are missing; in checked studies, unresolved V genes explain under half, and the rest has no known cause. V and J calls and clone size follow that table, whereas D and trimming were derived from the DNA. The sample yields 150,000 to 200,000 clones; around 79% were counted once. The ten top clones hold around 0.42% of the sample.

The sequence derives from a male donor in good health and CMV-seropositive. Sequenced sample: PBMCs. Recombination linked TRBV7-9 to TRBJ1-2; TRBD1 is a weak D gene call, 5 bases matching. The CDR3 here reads CASSYRGTSRYGYTF. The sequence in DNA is TGTGCCAGCAGCTATCGGGGGACTTCCCGCTATGGCTACACCTTC.